The rows below give T cell receptor beta chains drawn from one sample of a study of blood T cell repertoires in COVID-19. This table comes from immunoSEQ multiplex PCR, and its TCRdb copy is limited to in-frame clones, with some not included. The profile shows around 79,000 clones, around 89% of them singletons. Sequenced input: peripheral blood. The receptors were sampled from a human donor in a cohort sampled during active COVID-19. The CDR3 runs from the conserved cysteine through the conserved F or W. The order of the fields is clone size, D gene, V gene, J gene, CDR3 protein, CDR3 DNA. A D gene is named only where the DNA matches it firmly. Where a row states a size, it is once, few, many or the class of an expanded clone; other rows omit it.

>-|-|TRBV7-2|TRBJ2-3
CASSHGLERPSTDTQYF
TGTGCCAGCAGCCACGGGTTAGAGCGACCTAGCACAGATACGCAGTATTTT
>-|-|TRBV14|TRBJ2-5
CASSAPEGRFQETQYF
TGTGCCAGCAGCGCCCCCGAGGGCCGTTTCCAAGAGACCCAGTACTTC
>-|TRBD2|TRBV7-2|TRBJ2-1
CASSPVGGYEQFF
TGTGCCAGCAGCCCTGTGGGGGGGTATGAGCAGTTCTTC
>-|TRBD1|TRBV28|TRBJ2-1
CATRGQGWNEQFF
TGTGCCACCCGAGGACAGGGATGGAATGAGCAGTTCTTC
>-|-|TRBV14|TRBJ1-3
CASSQGTASSGNTIYF
TGTGCCAGCAGCCAAGGTACCGCGAGCTCTGGAAACACCATATATTTT
>-|-|TRBV19|TRBJ1-5
CASSIDVSGQPQHF
TGTGCCAGTAGTATAGATGTATCAGGTCAGCCCCAGCATTTT
>-|-|TRBV30|TRBJ1-6
CAWSRAYNSPLHF
TGTGCCTGGAGTAGAGCTTATAATTCACCCCTCCACTTT
>-|-|TRBV24-1|TRBJ2-7
CATSDSTEFTYEQYF
TGTGCCACCAGTGATTCCACAGAGTTTACCTACGAGCAGTACTTC
>-|-|TRBV12-5|TRBJ2-2
CASGSEESNTGELFF
TGTGCTAGTGGTTCAGAGGAGTCGAACACCGGGGAGCTGTTTTTT
>-|TRBD1|TRBV28|TRBJ2-5
CASSLDREETQYF
TGTGCCAGCAGTTTAGACAGGGAAGAGACCCAGTACTTC
>few|-|TRBV7-8|TRBJ2-7
CASSSGTYTYEQYF
TGTGCCAGCAGTTCCGGGACATACACCTACGAGCAGTACTTC
>-|TRBD1|TRBV5-8|TRBJ1-5
CASSLTGVVNQPQHF
TGTGCCAGCAGCCTTACAGGGGTGGTCAATCAGCCCCAGCATTTT
>-|-|TRBV6-5|TRBJ2-2
CASSYGANTGELFF
TGTGCCAGCAGTTACGGAGCCAACACCGGGGAGCTGTTTTTT
>-|-|TRBV19|TRBJ1-1
CASSKTGTAFF
TGTGCCAGTAGTAAAACAGGGACCGCTTTCTTT
>-|-|TRBV19|TRBJ2-1
CASSRTASSYNEQFF
TGTGCCAGTAGTAGGACAGCGAGCTCCTACAATGAGCAGTTCTTC
>-|-|TRBV7-2|TRBJ2-7
CASSLFSQIPYEQYF
TGTGCCAGCAGCTTATTTTCACAGATACCCTACGAGCAGTACTTC
>-|TRBD1|TRBV5-1|TRBJ2-1
CASSLGPQGKENEQFF
TGCGCCAGCAGCTTGGGTCCACAGGGGAAAGAGAATGAGCAGTTCTTC
>-|-|TRBV2|TRBJ2-6
CASSAGSGANVLTF
TGTGCCAGCAGTGCAGGGTCTGGGGCCAACGTCCTGACTTTC
>-|-|TRBV5-1|TRBJ1-3
CASSLASAGNTIYF
TGCGCCAGCAGCTTGGCTTCGGCTGGAAACACCATATATTTT
>few|TRBD1|TRBV5-1|TRBJ1-6
CASSTGQENSPLHF
TGCGCCAGCAGCACAGGACAGGAGAATTCACCCCTCCACTTT
>-|-|TRBV18|TRBJ1-1
CASSPRQGNTEAFF
TGTGCCAGCTCACCAAGGCAGGGGAATACTGAAGCTTTCTTT
>-|-|TRBV27|TRBJ1-5
CASSPYVNQPQHF
TGTGCCAGCAGTCCCTACGTCAATCAGCCCCAGCATTTT
>once|-|TRBV19|TRBJ1-1
CASSMPTGIEAFF
TGTGCCAGTAGTATGCCAACAGGGATTGAAGCTTTCTTT
>-|TRBD1|TRBV6-5|TRBJ1-4
CASSRQGAGEKLFF
TGTGCCAGCAGTAGACAGGGGGCTGGAGAAAAACTGTTTTTT
>-|-|TRBV28|TRBJ2-7
CASSLTTGRSSYEQYF
TGTGCCAGCAGTTTAACGACGGGGAGGAGCTCCTACGAGCAGTACTTC
>few|-|TRBV13|TRBJ1-1
CASSRQDSTEAFF
TGTGCCAGCAGCCGACAGGACTCCACTGAAGCTTTCTTT
>-|TRBD1|TRBV2|TRBJ1-3
CAGRTGDSGNTIYF
TGTGCCGGCAGGACAGGAGACTCTGGAAACACCATATATTTT
>few|TRBD1|TRBV5-6|TRBJ1-3
CASSYRTGGNTIYF
TGTGCCAGCAGCTACCGGACAGGTGGAAACACCATATATTTT
>-|TRBD1|TRBV5-1|TRBJ2-5
CASSWDRVGETQYF
TGCGCCAGCAGCTGGGACAGGGTAGGGGAGACCCAGTACTTC
>-|TRBD1|TRBV10-3|TRBJ1-3
CAIVGTGGTGNTIYF
TGTGCCATCGTCGGGACAGGGGGGACTGGAAACACCATATATTTT
>once|TRBD1|TRBV11-2|TRBJ1-1
CASSMDRDFEAFF
TGTGCCAGCAGCATGGACAGGGATTTCGAAGCTTTCTTT
>-|TRBD2|TRBV28|TRBJ2-1
CASSPPGLAGGNEQFF
TGTGCCAGCAGTCCCCCGGGGTTAGCGGGAGGGAATGAGCAGTTCTTC
>-|-|TRBV11-1|TRBJ2-7
CASSRGVSRYEQYF
TGTGCCAGCAGCCGTGGTGTTTCTAGGTACGAGCAGTACTTC
>-|-|TRBV28|TRBJ1-1
CASTIEMNTEAFF
TGTGCCAGCACTATAGAAATGAACACTGAAGCTTTCTTT
>-|TRBD1|TRBV3-1/TRBV3-2|TRBJ2-7
CASSQEGTDYEQYF
TGTGCCAGCAGCCAAGAAGGGACAGACTACGAGCAGTACTTC
>-|-|TRBV7-9|TRBJ2-1
CASVDNPGEQFF
TGTGCCAGCGTCGACAACCCCGGTGAGCAGTTCTTC
>-|-|TRBV20-1|TRBJ1-1
CSASLNSLNTEAFF
TGCAGTGCTAGTTTGAACAGCCTGAACACTGAAGCTTTCTTT
>-|-|TRBV7-2|TRBJ1-5
CASSSRTSDQPQHF
TGTGCCAGCAGCTCTCGGACATCTGATCAGCCCCAGCATTTT
>-|-|TRBV10-1|TRBJ2-3
CASSERQGRDTQYF
TGCGCCAGCAGTGAGCGGCAGGGAAGGGATACGCAGTATTTT
>-|TRBD1|TRBV29-1|TRBJ2-2
CSAERDSRPGELFF
TGCAGCGCAGAACGGGACAGCCGACCGGGGGAGCTGTTTTTT
>-|TRBD2|TRBV7-3|TRBJ2-3
CASSSSGGAGLDTQYF
TGTGCCAGCAGCTCAAGCGGGGGGGCCGGCTTAGATACGCAGTATTTT